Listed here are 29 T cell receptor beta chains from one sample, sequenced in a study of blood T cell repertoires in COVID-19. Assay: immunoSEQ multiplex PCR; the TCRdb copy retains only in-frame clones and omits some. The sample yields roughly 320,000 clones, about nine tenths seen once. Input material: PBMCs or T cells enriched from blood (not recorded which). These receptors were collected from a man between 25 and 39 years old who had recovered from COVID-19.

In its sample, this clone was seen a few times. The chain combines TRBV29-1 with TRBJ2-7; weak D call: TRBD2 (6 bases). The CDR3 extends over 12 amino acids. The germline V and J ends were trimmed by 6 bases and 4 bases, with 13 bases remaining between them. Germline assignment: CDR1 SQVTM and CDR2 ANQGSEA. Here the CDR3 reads CSVAWGEYEQYF. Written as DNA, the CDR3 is TGCAGCGTGGCTTGGGGGGAGTACGAGCAGTACTTC.

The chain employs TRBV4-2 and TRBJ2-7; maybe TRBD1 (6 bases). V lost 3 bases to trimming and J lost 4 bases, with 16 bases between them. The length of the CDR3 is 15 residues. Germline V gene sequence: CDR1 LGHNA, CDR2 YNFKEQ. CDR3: CASSQDTGKGYEQYF. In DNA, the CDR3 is TGTGCCAGCAGCCAGGATACAGGGAAAGGTTACGAGCAGTACTTC.

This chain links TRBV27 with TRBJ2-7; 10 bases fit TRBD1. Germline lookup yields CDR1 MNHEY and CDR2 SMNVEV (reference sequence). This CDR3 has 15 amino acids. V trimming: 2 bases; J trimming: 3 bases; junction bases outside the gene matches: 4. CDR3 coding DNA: TGTGCCAGCAGTTTACGACAGGGGGCCTACTACGAGCAGTACTTC. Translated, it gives CASSLRQGAYYEQYF.

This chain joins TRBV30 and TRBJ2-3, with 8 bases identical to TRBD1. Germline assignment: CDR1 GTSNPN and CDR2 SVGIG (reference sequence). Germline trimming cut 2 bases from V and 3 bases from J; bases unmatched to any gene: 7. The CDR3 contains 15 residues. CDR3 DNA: TGTGCCTGGAGTTCCGGACAGGGAGGTACAGATACGCAGTATTTT. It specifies CAWSSGQGGTDTQYF.

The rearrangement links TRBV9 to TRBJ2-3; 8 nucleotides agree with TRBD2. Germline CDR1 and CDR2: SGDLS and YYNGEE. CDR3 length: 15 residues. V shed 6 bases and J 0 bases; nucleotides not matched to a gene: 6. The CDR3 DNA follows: TGTGCCAGCAACCCCTTAGCGGGGAGCACAGATACGCAGTATTTT. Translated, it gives CASNPLAGSTDTQYF. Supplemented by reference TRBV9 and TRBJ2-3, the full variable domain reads DSGVTQTPKHLITATGQRVTLRCSPRSGDLSVYWYQQSLDQGLQFLIQYYNGEERAKGNILERFSAQQFPDLHSELNLSSLELGDSALYFCASNPLAGSTDTQYFGPGTRLTVL.

The CDR3 DNA follows: TGCGCCAGCAGCACTTCTTACCGGGAGGAAGCTTTCTTT. Translation gives CASSTSYREEAFF. V and J are TRBV5-1 and TRBJ1-1; D remains ambiguous. The CDR3 length is 13 residues. The V and J ends lost 4 bases and 8 bases respectively, with 15 bases between them. Germline CDR1 reads SGHRS; CDR2 reads YFSETQ. Looking up the rest from reference TRBV5-1 and TRBJ1-1 gives the full variable domain: KAGVTQTPRYLIKTRGQQVTLSCSPISGHRSVSWYQQTPGQGLQFLFEYFSETQRNKGNFPGRFSGRQFSNSRSEMNVSTLELGDSALYLCASSTSYREEAFFGQGTRLTVV.

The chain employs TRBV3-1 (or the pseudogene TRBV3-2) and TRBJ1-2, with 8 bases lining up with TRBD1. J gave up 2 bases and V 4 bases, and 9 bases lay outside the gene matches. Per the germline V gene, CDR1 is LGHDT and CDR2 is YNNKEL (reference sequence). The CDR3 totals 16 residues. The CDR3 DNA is TGTGCCAGCAGCCCTACTAAACAGGGGGGGAACTATGGCTACACCTTC. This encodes CASSPTKQGGNYGYTF.

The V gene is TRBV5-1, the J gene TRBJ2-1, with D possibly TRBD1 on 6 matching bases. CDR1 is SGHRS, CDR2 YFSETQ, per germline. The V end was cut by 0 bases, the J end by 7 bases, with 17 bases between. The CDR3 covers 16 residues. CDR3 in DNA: TGCGCCAGCAGCTTGGATTACGAGGGGGTGCGAAATGAGCAGTTCTTC. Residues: CASSLDYEGVRNEQFF.

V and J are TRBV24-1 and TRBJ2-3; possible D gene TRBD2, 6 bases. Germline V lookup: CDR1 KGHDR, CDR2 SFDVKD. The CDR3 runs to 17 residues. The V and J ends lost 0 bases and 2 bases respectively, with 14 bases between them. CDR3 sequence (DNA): TGTGCCACCAGTGATTTGGGCAGGAGGGGTAACACAGATACGCAGTATTTT. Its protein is CATSDLGRRGNTDTQYF.

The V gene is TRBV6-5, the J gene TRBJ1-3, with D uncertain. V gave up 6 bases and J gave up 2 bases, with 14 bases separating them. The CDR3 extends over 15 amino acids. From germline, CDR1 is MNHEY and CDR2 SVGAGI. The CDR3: CASRRDTNPGNTIYF. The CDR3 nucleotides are TGTGCCAGCAGGAGAGACACCAACCCTGGAAACACCATATATTTT.

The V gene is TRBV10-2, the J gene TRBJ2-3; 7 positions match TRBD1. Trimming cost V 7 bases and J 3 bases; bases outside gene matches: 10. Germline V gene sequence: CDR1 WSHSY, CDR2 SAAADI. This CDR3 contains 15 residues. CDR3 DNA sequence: TGCGCCAGCAAGAACAGGGGAGTTACGACAGATACGCAGTATTTT. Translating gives CASKNRGVTTDTQYF.

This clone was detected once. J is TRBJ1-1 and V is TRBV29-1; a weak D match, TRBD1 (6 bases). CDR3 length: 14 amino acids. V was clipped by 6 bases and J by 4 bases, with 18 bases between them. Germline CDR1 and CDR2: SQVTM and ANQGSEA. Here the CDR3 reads CSVVALQGFTEAFF. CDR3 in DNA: TGCAGCGTCGTAGCCTTACAGGGATTCACTGAAGCTTTCTTT.

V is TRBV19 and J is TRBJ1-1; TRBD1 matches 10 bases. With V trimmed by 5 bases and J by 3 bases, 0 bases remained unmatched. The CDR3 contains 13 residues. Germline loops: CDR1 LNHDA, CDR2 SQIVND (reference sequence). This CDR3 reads CASSGTGDTEAFF. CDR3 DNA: TGTGCCAGTAGTGGGACAGGGGACACTGAAGCTTTCTTT.

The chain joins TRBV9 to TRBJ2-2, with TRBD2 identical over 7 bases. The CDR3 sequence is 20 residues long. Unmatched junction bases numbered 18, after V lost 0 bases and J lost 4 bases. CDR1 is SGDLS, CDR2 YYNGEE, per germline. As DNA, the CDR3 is TGTGCCAGCAGCGTAGGCCCAGCGGGACCAACCTACCCGTCCACCGGGGAGCTGTTTTTT. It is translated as CASSVGPAGPTYPSTGELFF.

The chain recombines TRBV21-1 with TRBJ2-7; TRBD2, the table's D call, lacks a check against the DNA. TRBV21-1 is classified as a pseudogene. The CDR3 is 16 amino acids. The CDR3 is CASSKSSLARTTEQYF. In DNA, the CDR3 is TGTGCCAGCAGCAAAAGCTCACTAGCGAGAACCACCGAGCAGTACTTC.

This CDR3 is CASSPLLTSLYEQYF. CDR3 nucleotide sequence: TGCGCCAGCAGCCCGCTTCTTACTAGCCTCTACGAGCAGTACTTC. The chain has TRBV5-1 and TRBJ2-7, with TRBD2 as a possible D gene (6 bases). Germline CDR1 SGHRS, CDR2 YFSETQ. The CDR3 length is 15 residues. V was trimmed by 4 bases and J by 3 bases, leaving 17 bases between them. Filled out from reference TRBV5-1 and TRBJ2-7, the complete variable domain reads KAGVTQTPRYLIKTRGQQVTLSCSPISGHRSVSWYQQTPGQGLQFLFEYFSETQRNKGNFPGRFSGRQFSNSRSEMNVSTLELGDSALYLCASSPLLTSLYEQYFGPGTRLTVT.

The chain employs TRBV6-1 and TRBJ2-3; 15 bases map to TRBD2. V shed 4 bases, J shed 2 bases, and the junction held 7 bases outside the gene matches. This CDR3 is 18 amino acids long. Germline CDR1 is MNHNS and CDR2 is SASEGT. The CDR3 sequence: CASSARGLAGGLTDTQYF. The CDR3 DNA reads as TGTGCCAGCAGTGCCCGGGGACTAGCGGGGGGACTCACAGATACGCAGTATTTT.

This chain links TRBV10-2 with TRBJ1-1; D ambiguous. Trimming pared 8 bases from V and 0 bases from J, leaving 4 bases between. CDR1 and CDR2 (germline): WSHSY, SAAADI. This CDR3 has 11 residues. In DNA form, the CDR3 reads TGCGCCAGCCGTATGAACACTGAAGCTTTCTTT. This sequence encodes CASRMNTEAFF.

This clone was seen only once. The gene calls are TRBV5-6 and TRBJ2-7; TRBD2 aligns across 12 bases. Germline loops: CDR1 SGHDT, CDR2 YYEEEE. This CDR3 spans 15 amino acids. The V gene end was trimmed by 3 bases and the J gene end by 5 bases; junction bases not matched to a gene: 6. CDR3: CASSWKGLAGHEQYF. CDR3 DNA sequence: TGTGCCAGCAGCTGGAAGGGACTAGCGGGCCACGAGCAGTACTTC. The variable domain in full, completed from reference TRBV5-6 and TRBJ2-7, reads DAGVTQSPTHLIKTRGQQVTLRCSPKSGHDTVSWYQQALGQGPQFIFQYYEEEERQRGNFPDRFSGHQFPNYSSELNVNALLLGDSALYLCASSWKGLAGHEQYFGPGTRLTVT.

The CDR3 region is CASSSPPQTEAFF. The DNA of the CDR3 is TGCGCCAGCAGCTCTCCCCCACAAACTGAAGCTTTCTTT. The chain uses TRBV5-1 and TRBJ1-1; D ambiguous. CDR1 and CDR2 from the germline V gene are SGHRS and YFSETQ. The CDR3 covers 13 residues. With 3 bases removed from V and 5 bases from J, the gap between germline ends came to 11 bases.

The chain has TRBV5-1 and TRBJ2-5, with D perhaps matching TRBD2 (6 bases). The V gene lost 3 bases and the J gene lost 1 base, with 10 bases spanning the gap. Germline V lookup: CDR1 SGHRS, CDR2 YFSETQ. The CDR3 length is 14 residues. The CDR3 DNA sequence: TGCGCCAGCAGCTACCGGGACTTCCAAGAGACCCAGTACTTC. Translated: CASSYRDFQETQYF.

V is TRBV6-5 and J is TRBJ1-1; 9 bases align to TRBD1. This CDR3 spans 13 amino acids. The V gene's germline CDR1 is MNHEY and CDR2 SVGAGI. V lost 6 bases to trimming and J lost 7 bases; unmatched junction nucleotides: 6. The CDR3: CASRRTGANEAFF. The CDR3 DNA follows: TGTGCCAGCAGGCGGACAGGGGCCAATGAAGCTTTCTTT.

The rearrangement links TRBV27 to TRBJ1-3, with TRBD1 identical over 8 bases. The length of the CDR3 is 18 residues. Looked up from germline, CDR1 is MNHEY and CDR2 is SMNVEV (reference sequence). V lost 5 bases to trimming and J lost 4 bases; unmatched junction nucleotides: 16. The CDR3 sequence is CASSLNPTRTGLGNTIYF. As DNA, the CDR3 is TGTGCCAGCAGTCTAAACCCCACCAGGACAGGGTTGGGAAACACCATATATTTT.

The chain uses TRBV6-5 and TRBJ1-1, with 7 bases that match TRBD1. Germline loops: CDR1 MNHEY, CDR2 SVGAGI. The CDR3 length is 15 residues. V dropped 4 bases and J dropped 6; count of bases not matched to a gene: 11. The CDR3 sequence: CASSSRTGAASEAFF. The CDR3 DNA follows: TGTGCCAGCAGTTCCCGCACAGGGGCGGCCTCTGAAGCTTTCTTT.

The CDR3 spells CASMFQGSTEAFF. CDR3 coding DNA: TGTGCCAGCATGTTTCAGGGAAGTACTGAAGCTTTCTTT. The V gene is TRBV2, the J gene TRBJ1-1; weak D call: TRBD1 (5 bases). CDR3 length: 13 amino acids. The V and J ends lost 7 bases and 5 bases respectively, with 14 bases between them. Germline CDR1 SNHLY, CDR2 FYNNEI. The variable domain in full, completed from reference TRBV2 and TRBJ1-1, reads EPEVTQTPSHQVTQMGQEVILRCVPISNHLYFYWYRQILGQKVEFLVSFYNNEISEKSEIFDDQFSVERPDGSNFTLKIRSTKLEDSAMYFCASMFQGSTEAFFGQGTRLTVV.

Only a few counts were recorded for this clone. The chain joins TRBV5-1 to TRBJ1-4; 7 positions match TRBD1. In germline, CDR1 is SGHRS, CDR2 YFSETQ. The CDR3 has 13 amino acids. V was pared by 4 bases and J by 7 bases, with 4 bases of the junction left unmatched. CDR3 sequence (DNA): TGCGCCAGCAGCGTGAACAGGGGTGAAAAACTGTTTTTT. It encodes CASSVNRGEKLFF.

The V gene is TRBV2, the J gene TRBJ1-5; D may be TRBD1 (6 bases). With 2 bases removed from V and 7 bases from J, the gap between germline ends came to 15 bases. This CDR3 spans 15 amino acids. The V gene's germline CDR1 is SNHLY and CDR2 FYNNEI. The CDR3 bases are TGTGCCAGCAGTGAATGGGGGGGCGCAAGGCAGCCCCAGCATTTT. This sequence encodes CASSEWGGARQPQHF.

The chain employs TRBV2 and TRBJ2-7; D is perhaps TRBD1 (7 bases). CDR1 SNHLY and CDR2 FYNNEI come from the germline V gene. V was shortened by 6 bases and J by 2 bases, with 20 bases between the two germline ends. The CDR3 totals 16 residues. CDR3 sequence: CASSPGTAGGTYEQYF. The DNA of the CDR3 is TGTGCCAGCAGCCCCGGGACAGCTGGGGGGACCTACGAGCAGTACTTC.

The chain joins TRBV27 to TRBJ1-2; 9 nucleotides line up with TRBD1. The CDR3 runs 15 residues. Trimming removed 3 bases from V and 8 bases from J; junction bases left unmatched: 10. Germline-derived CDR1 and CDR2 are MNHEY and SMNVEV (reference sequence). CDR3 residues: CASSFGEGTGTGYTF. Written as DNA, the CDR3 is TGTGCCAGCAGTTTCGGGGAAGGGACAGGGACCGGCTACACCTTC.